The clone carrying this TCR beta chain was observed a few times. The sample is drawn from a study of blood T cell repertoires in COVID-19. Whole-study context: Both acute and convalescent COVID-19 samples were obtained from the United States, Italy and Spain. T cells, B-cell-depleted T cells, or PBMCs provided the cDNA or gDNA that served as material.

The germline gives CDR1 SNHLY, CDR2 FYNNEI. CDR3 length: 13 residues. V was clipped by 3 bases and J by 4 bases, with 9 bases between them. Per the study methods: By means of reference gene primer amplification, nucleated cell counts were estimated. Data came from immunoSEQ multiplex PCR; TCRdb stores just in-frame clones and leaves some out. That table furnishes V, J and clone size, whereas the DNA furnished D and trimming. The repertoire holds under 250,000 clones, with about 80% as singletons. The chain uses TRBV2 and TRBJ1-1, with unresolved D. The sample was peripheral blood. The TCR comes from a man between 50 and 59 years old with active or convalescent COVID-19. CDR3 loop: CASSDVAATEAFF. DNA for the CDR3: TGTGCCAGCAGTGATGTAGCGGCCACTGAAGCTTTCTTT.